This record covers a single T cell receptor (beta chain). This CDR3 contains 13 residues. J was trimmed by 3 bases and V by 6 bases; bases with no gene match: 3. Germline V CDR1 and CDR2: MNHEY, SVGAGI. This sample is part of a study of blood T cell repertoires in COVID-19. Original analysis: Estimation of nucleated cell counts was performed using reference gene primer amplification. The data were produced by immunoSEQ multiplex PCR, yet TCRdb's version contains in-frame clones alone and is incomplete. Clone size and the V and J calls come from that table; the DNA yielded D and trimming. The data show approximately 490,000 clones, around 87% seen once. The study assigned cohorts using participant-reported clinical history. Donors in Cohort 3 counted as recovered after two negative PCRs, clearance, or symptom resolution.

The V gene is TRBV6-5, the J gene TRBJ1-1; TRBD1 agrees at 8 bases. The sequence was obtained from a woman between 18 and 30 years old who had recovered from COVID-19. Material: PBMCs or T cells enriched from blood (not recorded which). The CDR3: CASREGQDTEAFF. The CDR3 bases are TGTGCCAGCAGGGAGGGACAGGACACTGAAGCTTTCTTT.